This T cell receptor beta chain was captured in a study of blood T cell repertoires in COVID-19. About the study: Samples came from the United States, Italy and Spain, spanning acute and convalescent COVID-19. T cells, B-cell-depleted T cells, or PBMCs supplied cDNA or gDNA.

Original handling: Researchers report that nucleated cell counts were estimated from reference gene primer amplification. Clones were sequenced by immunoSEQ multiplex PCR, and TCRdb holds only the in-frame ones, with some missing. The DNA gave D and trimming, while V, J and clone size come from that table. The table shows 150,000 to 200,000 clones, with 70% to 90% occurring only once. Trimming cost V 6 bases and J 9 bases; bases outside gene matches: 5. In germline, CDR1 is LGHDT, CDR2 YNNKEL (reference sequence). The CDR3 runs to 14 residues. This clonotype was sampled from a man in his 60s with active or convalescent COVID-19. Sequencing was carried out using peripheral blood. The rearrangement uses TRBV3-1 (or the pseudogene TRBV3-2) and TRBJ1-6, with TRBD1 matching over 10 bases. The CDR3 loop is CASSSDRGGSPLHF. CDR3 in DNA: TGTGCCAGCAGTTCGGACAGGGGGGGTTCACCCCTCCACTTT.